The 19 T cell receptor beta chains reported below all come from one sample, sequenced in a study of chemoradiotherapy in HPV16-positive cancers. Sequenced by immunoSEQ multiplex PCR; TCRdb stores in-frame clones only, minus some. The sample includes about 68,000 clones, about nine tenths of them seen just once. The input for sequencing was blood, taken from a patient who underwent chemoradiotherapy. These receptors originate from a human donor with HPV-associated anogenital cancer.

In nucleotides, the CDR3 is TGTGCCAGCAGTGGGCTAGCGGGAGTCAAGACCCAGTACTTC. It encodes CASSGLAGVKTQYF. The chain combines TRBV2 with TRBJ2-5; 10 bases are a match to TRBD2. CDR1 is SNHLY and CDR2 is FYNNEI in the germline V gene. J was trimmed by 6 bases and V by 4 bases; bases with no gene match: 5. The CDR3 covers 14 residues.

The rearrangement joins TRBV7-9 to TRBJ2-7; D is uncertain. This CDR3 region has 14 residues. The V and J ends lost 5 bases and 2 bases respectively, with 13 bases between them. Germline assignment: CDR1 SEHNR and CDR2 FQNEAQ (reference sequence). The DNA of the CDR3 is TGTGCCAGCAGCGCCCATGGAAGTACCTACGAGCAGTACTTC. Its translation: CASSAHGSTYEQYF.

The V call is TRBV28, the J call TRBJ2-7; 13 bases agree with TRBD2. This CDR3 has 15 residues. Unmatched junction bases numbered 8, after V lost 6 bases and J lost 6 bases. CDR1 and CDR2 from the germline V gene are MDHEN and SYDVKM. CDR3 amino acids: CASSSLAGGPVEQYF. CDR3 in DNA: TGTGCCAGCAGCTCACTAGCGGGAGGGCCGGTCGAGCAGTACTTC.

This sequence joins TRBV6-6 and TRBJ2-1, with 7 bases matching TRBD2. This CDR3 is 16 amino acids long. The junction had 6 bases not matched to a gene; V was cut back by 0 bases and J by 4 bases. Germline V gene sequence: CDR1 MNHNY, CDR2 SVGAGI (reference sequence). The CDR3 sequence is CASSYSSSGRYNEQFF. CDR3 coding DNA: TGTGCCAGCAGTTACTCGTCTAGCGGCCGATACAATGAGCAGTTCTTC.

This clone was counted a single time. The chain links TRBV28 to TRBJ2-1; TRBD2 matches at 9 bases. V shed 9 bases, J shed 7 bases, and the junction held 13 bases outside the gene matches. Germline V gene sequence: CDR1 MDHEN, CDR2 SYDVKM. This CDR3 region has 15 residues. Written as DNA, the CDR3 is TGTGCCAGTGAAACTCCGGGACTAGCTGGTAATGAGCAGTTCTTC. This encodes CASETPGLAGNEQFF.

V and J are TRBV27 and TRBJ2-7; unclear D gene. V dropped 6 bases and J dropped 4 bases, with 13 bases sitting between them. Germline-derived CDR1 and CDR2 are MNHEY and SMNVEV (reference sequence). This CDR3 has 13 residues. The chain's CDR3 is CASSVKLGYEQYF. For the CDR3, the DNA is TGTGCCAGCAGCGTCAAGCTGGGGTACGAGCAGTACTTC.

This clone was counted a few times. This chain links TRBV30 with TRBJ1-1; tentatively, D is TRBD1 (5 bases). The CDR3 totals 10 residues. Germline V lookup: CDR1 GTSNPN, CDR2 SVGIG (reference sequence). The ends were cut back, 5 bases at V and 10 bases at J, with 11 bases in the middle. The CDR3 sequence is CAWGRGRAFF. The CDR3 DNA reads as TGTGCCTGGGGTCGGGGACGAGCTTTCTTT. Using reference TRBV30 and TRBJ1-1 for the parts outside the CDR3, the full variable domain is SQTIHQWPATLVQPVGSPLSLECTVEGTSNPNLYWYRQAAGRGLQLLFYSVGIGQISSEVPQNLSASRPQDRQFILSSKKLLLSDSGFYLCAWGRGRAFFGQGTRLTVV.

CDR3 nucleotide sequence: TGTGCCTGGAGTGTAGGTCCTGGGACCACCGGGGAGCTGTTTTTT. It specifies CAWSVGPGTTGELFF. This chain uses TRBV30 with TRBJ2-2, with D possibly being TRBD1 or TRBD2 (5 bases each). With 0 bases removed from V and 4 bases from J, the gap between germline ends came to 12 bases. Germline V CDR1 and CDR2: GTSNPN, SVGIG (reference sequence). The CDR3 is 15 residues long.

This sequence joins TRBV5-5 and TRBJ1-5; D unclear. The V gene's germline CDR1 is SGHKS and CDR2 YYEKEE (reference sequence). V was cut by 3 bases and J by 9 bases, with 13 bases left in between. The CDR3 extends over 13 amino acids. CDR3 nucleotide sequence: TGTGCCAGCAGCTCTGTTGGGATTCTGCCCCAGCATTTT. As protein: CASSSVGILPQHF. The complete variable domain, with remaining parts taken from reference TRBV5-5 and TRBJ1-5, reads DAGVTQSPTHLIKTRGQQVTLRCSPISGHKSVSWYQQVLGQGPQFIFQYYEKEERGRGNFPDRFSARQFPNYSSELNVNALLLGDSALYLCASSSVGILPQHFGDGTRLSIL.

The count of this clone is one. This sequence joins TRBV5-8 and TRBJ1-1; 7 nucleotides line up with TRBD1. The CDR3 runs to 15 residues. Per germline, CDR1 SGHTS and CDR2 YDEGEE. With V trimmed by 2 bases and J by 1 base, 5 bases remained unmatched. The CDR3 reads CASSFSDRTNTEAFF. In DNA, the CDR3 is TGTGCCAGCAGCTTCTCGGACAGGACGAACACTGAAGCTTTCTTT.

The CDR3, as DNA: TGTGCCAGCAGCTGGAGGGAGGAGGAGACCCAGTACTTC. Protein sequence: CASSWREEETQYF. The chain uses TRBV7-6 and TRBJ2-5, with a tentative D call TRBD2 (6 bases). CDR3 length equals 13 residues. V lost 4 bases to trimming and J lost 5 bases, with 11 bases between them. CDR1 is SGHVS, CDR2 FNYEAQ, per germline. Drawing the rest from reference TRBV7-6 and TRBJ2-5, the complete variable domain is GAGVSQSPRYKVTKRGQDVALRCDPISGHVSLYWYRQALGQGPEFLTYFNYEAQQDKSGLPNDRFSAERPEGSISTLTIQRTEQRDSAMYRCASSWREEETQYFGPGTRLLVL.

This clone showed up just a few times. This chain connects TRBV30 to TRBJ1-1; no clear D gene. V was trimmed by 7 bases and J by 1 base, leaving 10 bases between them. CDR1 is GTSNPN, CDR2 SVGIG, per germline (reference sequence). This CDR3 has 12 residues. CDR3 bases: TGTGCCTATTCGGACGGGAACACTGAAGCTTTCTTT. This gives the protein CAYSDGNTEAFF.

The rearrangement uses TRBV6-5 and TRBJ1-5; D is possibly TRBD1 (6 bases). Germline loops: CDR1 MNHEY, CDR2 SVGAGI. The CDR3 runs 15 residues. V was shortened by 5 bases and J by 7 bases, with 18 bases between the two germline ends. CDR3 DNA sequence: TGTGCCAGCAGTCCGTCTCGGACAGCTAGCCAGCCCCAGCATTTT. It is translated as CASSPSRTASQPQHF.

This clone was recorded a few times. The CDR3 protein is CATMSFQPNTEAFF. CDR3 nucleotide sequence: TGTGCCACCATGTCGTTCCAGCCGAACACTGAAGCTTTCTTT. This chain connects TRBV15 to TRBJ1-1; the D is unclear. The germline CDR1 and CDR2 sequences are LNHNV and YYDKDF (reference sequence). This CDR3 has 14 amino acids. The ends were cut back, 7 bases at V and 1 base at J, with 13 bases in the middle.

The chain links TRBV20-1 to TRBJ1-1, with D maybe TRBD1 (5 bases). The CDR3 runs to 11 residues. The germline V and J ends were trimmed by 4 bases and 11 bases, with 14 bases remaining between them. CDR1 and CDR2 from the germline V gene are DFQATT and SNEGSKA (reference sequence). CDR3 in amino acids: CSATQTNRAFF. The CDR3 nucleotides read TGCAGTGCTACTCAGACCAACAGGGCTTTCTTT.

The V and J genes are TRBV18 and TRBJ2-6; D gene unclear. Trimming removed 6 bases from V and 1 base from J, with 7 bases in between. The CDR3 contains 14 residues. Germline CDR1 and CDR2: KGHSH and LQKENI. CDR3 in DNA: TGTGCCAGCTCCTTTGGATCTGGGGCCAACGTCCTGACTTTC. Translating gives CASSFGSGANVLTF.

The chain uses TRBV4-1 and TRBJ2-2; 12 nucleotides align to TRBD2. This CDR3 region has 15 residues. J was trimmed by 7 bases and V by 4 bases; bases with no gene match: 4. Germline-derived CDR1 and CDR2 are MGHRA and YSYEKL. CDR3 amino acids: CASSRGLAGRGELFF. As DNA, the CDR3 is TGCGCCAGCAGCCGAGGACTAGCGGGACGCGGGGAGCTGTTTTTT.

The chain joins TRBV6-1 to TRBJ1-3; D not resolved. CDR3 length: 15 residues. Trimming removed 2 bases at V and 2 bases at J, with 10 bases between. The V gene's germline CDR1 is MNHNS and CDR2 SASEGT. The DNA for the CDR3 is TGTGCCAGCAGTGAATCACGGCAGCCTGGAAACACCATATATTTT. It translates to CASSESRQPGNTIYF.

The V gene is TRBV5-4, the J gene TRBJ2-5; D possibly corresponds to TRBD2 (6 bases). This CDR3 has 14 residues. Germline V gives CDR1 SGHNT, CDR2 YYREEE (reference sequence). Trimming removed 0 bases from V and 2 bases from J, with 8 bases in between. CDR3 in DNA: TGTGCCAGCAGCTTGGCGGACTATCAAGAGACCCAGTACTTC. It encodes CASSLADYQETQYF.